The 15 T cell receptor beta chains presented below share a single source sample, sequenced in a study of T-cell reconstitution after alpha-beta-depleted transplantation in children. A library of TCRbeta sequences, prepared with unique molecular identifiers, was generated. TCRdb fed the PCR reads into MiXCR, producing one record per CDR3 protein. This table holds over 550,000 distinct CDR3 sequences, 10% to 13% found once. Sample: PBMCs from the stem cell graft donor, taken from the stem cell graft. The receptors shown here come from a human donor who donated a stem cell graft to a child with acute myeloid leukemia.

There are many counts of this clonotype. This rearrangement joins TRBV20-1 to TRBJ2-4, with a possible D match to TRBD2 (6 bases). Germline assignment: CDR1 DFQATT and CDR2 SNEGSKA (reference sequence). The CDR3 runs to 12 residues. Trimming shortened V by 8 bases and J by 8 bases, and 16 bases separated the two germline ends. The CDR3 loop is CSPMGGADIQYF. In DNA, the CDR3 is TGCAGTCCCATGGGGGGTGCGGACATTCAGTACTTC.

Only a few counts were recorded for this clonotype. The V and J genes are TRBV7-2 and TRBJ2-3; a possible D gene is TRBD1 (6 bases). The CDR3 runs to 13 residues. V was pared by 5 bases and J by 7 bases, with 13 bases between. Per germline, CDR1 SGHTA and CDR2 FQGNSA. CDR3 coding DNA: TGTGCCAGCAGCCCACAGGGCGAAAATACGCAGTATTTT. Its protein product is CASSPQGENTQYF.

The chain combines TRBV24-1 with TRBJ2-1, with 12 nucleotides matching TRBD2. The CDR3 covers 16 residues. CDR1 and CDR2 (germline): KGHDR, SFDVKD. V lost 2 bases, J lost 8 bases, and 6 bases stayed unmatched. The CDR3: CATSDSTSGRVDEQFF. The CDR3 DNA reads TGTGCCACCAGTGATTCGACTAGCGGGAGAGTGGATGAGCAGTTCTTC.

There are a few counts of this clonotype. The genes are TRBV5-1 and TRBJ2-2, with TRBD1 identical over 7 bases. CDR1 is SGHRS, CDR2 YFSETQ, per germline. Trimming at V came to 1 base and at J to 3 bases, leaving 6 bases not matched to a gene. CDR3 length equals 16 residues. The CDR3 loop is CASSLWGQRDTGELFF. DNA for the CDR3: TGCGCCAGCAGCTTGTGGGGACAGCGTGACACCGGGGAGCTGTTTTTT.

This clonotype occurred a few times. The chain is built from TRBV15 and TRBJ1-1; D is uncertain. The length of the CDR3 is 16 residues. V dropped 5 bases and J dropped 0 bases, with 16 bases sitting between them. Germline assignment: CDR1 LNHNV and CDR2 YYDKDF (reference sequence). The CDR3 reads CATSPHRGSLNTEAFF. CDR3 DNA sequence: TGTGCCACCAGCCCACACCGGGGTAGTTTGAACACTGAAGCTTTCTTT.

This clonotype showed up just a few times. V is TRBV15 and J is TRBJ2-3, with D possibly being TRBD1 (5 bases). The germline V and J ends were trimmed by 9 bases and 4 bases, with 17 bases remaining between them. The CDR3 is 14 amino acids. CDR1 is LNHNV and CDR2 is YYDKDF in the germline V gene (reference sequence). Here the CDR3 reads CATASGQGADTQYF. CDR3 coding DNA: TGTGCCACAGCAAGTGGGCAGGGTGCAGATACGCAGTATTTT.

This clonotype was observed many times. CDR3 loop: CASSPRTGTSGINEQFF. Written as DNA, the CDR3 is TGTGCCAGCAGCCCAAGGACCGGGACTAGCGGGATAAATGAGCAGTTCTTC. J is TRBJ2-1 and V is TRBV7-2; TRBD2 agrees at 13 bases. Per germline, CDR1 SGHTA and CDR2 FQGNSA. J was trimmed by 7 bases and V by 5 bases; bases with no gene match: 11. CDR3 length: 17 residues.

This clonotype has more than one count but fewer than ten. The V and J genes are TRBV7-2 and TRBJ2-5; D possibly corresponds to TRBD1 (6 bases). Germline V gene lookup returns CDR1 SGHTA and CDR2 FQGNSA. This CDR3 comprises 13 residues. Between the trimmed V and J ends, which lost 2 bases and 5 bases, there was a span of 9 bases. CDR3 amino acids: CASSLMGAETQYF. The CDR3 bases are TGTGCCAGCAGCTTAATGGGGGCCGAGACCCAGTACTTC.

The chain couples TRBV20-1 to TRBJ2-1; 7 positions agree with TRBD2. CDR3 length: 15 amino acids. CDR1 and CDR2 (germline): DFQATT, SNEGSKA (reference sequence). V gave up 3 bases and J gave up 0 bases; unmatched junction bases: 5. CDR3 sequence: CSARGIAGSYNEQFF. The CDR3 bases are TGCAGTGCTAGGGGGATAGCGGGCTCCTACAATGAGCAGTTCTTC.

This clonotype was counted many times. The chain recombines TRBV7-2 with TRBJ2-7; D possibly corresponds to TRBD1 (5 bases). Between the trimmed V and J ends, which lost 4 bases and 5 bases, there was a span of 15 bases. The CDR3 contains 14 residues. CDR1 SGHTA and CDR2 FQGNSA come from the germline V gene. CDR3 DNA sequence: TGTGCCAGCAGCTCCCAGGGCCCCCCTAACGAGCAGTACTTC. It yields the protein CASSSQGPPNEQYF.

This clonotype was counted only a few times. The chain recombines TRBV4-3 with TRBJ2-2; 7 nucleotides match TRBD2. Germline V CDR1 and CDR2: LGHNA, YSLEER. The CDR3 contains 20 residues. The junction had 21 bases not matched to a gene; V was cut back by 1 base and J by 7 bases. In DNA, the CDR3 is TGCGCCAGCAGCCAAGGACCTTATCCCGGGAGCGGGGAAATGGTCGGGGAGCTGTTTTTT. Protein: CASSQGPYPGSGEMVGELFF.

CDR3 DNA sequence: TGTGCCAGCAAAGAGGGGGGGACAGGGGGGTTTTACGAGCAGTACTTC. It encodes CASKEGGTGGFYEQYF. This chain connects TRBV28 to TRBJ2-7; 11 bases align to TRBD1. Trimming removed 7 bases from V and 4 bases from J; junction bases left unmatched: 12. CDR3 length equals 16 residues. Looked up from germline, CDR1 is MDHEN and CDR2 is SYDVKM.

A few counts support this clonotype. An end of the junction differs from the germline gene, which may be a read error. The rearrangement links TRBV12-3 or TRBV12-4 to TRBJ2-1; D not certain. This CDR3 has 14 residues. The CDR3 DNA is TGTGCCAGCAGCTTCCGTTCCGGCTACAGTGAGCAGTTCTTC. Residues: CASSFRSGYSEQFF.

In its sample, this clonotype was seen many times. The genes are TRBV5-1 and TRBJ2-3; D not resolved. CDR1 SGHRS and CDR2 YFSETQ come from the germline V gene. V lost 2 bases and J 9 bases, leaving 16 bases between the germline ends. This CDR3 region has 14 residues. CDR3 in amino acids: CASSFWAETSTQYF. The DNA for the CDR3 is TGCGCCAGCAGCTTCTGGGCGGAGACAAGCACGCAGTATTTT.

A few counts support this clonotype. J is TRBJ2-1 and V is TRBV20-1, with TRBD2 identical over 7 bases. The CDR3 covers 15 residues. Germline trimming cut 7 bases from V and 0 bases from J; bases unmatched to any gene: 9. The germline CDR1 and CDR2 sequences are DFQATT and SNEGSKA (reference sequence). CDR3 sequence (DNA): TGCAGTGAATCACCGGGACTAATCTCCTACAATGAGCAGTTCTTC. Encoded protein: CSESPGLISYNEQFF.